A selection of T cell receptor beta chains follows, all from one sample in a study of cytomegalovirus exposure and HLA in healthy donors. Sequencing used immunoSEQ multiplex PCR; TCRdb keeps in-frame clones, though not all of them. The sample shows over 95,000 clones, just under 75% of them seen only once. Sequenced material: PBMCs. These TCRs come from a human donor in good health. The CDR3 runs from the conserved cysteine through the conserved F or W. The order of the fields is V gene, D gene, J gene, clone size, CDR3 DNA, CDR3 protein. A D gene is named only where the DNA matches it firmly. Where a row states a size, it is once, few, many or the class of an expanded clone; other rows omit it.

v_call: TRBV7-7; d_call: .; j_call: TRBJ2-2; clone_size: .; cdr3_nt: TGTGCCAGCAGCTCTAGCGAACTCACCGGGGAGCTGTTTTTT; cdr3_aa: CASSSSELTGELFF
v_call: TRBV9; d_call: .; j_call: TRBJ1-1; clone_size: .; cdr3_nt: TGTGCCAGCAGCGTAGGTCCCGTCCGTGAAGCTTTCTTT; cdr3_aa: CASSVGPVREAFF
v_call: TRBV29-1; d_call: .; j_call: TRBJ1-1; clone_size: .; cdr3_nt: TGCAGCGGGCAGGACAGCCGAGCTTTCTTT; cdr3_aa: CSGQDSRAFF
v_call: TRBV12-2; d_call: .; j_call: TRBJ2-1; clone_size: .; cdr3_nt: TGTGCAAGTCGCTTACTAGAAACAGGGGACCCGTACAATGAGCAGTTCTTC; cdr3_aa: CASRLLETGDPYNEQFF
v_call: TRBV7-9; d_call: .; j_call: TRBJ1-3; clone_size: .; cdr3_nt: TGTGCCAGCAGGCGGCCGAGCGAGGAAAGAGAGATATATTTT; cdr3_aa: CASRRPSEEREIYF
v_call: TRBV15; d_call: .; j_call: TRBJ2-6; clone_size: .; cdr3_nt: TGTGCCACCAGCAGAGAACAGGTCGGCTCTGGGGCCAACGTCCTGACTTTC; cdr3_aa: CATSREQVGSGANVLTF
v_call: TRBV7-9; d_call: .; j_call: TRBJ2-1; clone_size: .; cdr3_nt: TGTGCCAGCAGCTCGACCCGGAGGGGTCTCCTCGAGCAGTTCTTC; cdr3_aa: CASSSTRRGLLEQFF
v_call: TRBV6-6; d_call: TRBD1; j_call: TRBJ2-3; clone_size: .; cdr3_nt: TGTGCCAGCAGGGCAGACAGGGGTTCAGATACGCAGTATTTT; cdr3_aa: CASRADRGSDTQYF
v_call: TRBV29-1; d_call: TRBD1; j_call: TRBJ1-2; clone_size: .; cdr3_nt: TGCAGCGGACAGGGTCGGGATGGCTACACCTTC; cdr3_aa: CSGQGRDGYTF
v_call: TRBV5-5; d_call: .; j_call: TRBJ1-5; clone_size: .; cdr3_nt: TGTGCCAGCAGCTCTTCTGGGAGCGATCAGCCCCAGCATTTT; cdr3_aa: CASSSSGSDQPQHF
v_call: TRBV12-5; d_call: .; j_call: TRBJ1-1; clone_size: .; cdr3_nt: TGTGCTAGTGGCGGAGGGGCAAACACTGAAGCTTTCTTC; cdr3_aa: CASGGGANTEAFF
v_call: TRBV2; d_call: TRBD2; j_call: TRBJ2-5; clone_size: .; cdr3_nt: TGTGCCAGCAGCGCCCTCGGGGGGGTGTACCAAGAGACCCAGTACTTC; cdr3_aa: CASSALGGVYQETQYF
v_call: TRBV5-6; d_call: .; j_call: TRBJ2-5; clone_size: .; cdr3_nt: TGTGCCAGCCGGGGCCAAGAGACCCAGTACTTC; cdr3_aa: CASRGQETQYF
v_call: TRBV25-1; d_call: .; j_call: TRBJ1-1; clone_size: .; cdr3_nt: TGTGCCAGCAGTGAAACAGTCGGAGGGGCGGGCACTGAAGCTTTCTTT; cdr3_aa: CASSETVGGAGTEAFF
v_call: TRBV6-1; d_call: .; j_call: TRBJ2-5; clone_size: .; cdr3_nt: TGTGCCAGCAGTGAATGGGGCAGCCAAGAGACCCAGTACTTC; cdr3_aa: CASSEWGSQETQYF
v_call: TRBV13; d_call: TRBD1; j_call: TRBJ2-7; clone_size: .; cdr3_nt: TGTGCCAGCAGTGGGGACAGTGACTCCTACGAGCAGTACTTC; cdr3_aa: CASSGDSDSYEQYF
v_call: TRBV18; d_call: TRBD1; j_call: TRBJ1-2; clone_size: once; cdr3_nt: TGTGCCAGCTCACGTGGGGCGACGGACAGGGACTATGGCTACACCTTC; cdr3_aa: CASSRGATDRDYGYTF
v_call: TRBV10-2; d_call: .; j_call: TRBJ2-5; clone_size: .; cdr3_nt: TGCGCCAGCAGTCGAGGACAGCACCAAGAGACCCAGTACTTC; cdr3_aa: CASSRGQHQETQYF
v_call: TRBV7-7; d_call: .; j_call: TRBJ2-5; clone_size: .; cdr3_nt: TGTGCTAGCAGTCCGACGACCGGGAGAGAGACCCAGTACTTC; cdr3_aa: CASSPTTGRETQYF
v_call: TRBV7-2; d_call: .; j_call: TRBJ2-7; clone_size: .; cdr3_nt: TGTGCCAGCAGCCTAAGCAACAGGGCCTACGAGCAGTACTTC; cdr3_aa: CASSLSNRAYEQYF
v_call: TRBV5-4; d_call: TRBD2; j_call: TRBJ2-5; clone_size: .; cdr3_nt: TGTGCCAGCAGCTTGAGACTAGCGGGGAGACAAGAGACCCAGTACTTC; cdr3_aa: CASSLRLAGRQETQYF
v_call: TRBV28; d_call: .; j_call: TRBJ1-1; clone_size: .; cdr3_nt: TGTGCCAGCAGTTTATCGGGGGTGGCTAACACTGAAGCTTTCTTT; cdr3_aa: CASSLSGVANTEAFF
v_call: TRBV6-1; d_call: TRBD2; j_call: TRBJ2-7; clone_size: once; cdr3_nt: TGTGCCAGCAGTGTTAGCGGGGGGCAGAGAAGAAACGAGCAGTACTTC; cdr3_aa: CASSVSGGQRRNEQYF
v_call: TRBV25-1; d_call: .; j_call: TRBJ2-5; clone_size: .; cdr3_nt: TGTGCCAGCAGTGAACGGGTGCAAGAGACCCAGTACTTC; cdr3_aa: CASSERVQETQYF
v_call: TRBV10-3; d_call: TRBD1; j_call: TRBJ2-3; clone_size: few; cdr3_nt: TGTGCCATCAGTGAAGTGAAGACAGGGGTAAGCACAGATACGCAGTATTTT; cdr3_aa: CAISEVKTGVSTDTQYF
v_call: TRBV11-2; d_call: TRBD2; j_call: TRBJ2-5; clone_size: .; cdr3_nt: TGTGCCAGCAGCCCTCGCGGGGGGGAGACCCAGTACTTC; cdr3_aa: CASSPRGGETQYF
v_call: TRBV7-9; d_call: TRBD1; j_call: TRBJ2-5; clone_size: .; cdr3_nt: TGTGCCAGCAGCTTAGGGGGACAGGGGGAGACCCAGTACTTC; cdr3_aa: CASSLGGQGETQYF
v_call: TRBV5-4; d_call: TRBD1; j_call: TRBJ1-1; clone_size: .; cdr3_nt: TGTGCCAGCAGCTTGACAGGGGGGAACACTGAAGCTTTCTTT; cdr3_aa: CASSLTGGNTEAFF
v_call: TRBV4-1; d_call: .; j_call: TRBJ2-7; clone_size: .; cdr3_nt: TGCGCCAGCAGCCAACTAGCCCACAGCTCCTACGAGCAGTACTTC; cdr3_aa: CASSQLAHSSYEQYF
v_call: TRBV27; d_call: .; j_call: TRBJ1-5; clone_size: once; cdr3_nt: TGTGCCAGCAGTTTCGACATTGGTCAGCCCCAGCATTTT; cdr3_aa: CASSFDIGQPQHF
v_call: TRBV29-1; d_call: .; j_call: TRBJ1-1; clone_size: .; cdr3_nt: TGCAGCGTAGAACGTCAACAGGGCATGAACACTGAAGCTTTCTTT; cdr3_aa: CSVERQQGMNTEAFF
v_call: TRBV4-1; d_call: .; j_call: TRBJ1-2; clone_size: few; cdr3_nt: TGCGCCAGCAGCCAAGAAGGGGGTTTCGGCTACACCTTC; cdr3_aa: CASSQEGGFGYTF
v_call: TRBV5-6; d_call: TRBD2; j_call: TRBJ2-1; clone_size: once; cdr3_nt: TGTGCCAGCAGCTTTATAGCGGGGGGCGTCAATGAGCAGTTCTTC; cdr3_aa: CASSFIAGGVNEQFF
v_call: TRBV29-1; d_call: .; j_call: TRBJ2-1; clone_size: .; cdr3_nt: TGCAGCGTCGGGTCCAATGAGCAGTTCTTC; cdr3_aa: CSVGSNEQFF
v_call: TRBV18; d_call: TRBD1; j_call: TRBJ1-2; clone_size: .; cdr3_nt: TGTGCCAGCTCCCCGGGCGGACAGGGAGGTGGCTACACCTTC; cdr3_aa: CASSPGGQGGGYTF
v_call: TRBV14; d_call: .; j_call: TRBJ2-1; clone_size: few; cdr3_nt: TGTGCCAGCAGCCGGAGAGTAGGGGGGGCAAATGAGCAGTTCTTC; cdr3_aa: CASSRRVGGANEQFF